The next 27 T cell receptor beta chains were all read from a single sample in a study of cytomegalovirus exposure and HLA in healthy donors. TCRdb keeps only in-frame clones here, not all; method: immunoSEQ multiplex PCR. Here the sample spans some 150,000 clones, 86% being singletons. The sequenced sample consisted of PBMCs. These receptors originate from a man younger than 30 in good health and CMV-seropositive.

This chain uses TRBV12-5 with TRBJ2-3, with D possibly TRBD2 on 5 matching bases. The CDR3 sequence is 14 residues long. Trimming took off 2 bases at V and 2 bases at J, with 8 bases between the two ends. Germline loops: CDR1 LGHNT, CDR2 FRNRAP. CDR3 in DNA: TGTGCTAGTGGTTTGATGCTAGCCACAGATACGCAGTATTTT. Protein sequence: CASGLMLATDTQYF.

In DNA, the CDR3 is TGCGCCTCTTCCTTTGCAGGGGGCTACGAGCAGTACTTC. This encodes CASSFAGGYEQYF. V gene TRBV4-1 combines with J gene TRBJ2-7, with 7 bases lining up with TRBD1. In germline, CDR1 is MGHRA, CDR2 YSYEKL. V trimming: 11 bases; J trimming: 3 bases; junction bases outside the gene matches: 10. This CDR3 has 13 amino acids.

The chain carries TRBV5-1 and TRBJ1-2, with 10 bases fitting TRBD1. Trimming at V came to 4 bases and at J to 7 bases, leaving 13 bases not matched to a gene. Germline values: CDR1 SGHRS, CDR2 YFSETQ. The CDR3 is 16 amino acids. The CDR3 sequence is CASSRIWTGGTPGYTF. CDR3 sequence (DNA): TGCGCCAGCAGCCGGATTTGGACAGGGGGGACTCCTGGCTACACCTTC.

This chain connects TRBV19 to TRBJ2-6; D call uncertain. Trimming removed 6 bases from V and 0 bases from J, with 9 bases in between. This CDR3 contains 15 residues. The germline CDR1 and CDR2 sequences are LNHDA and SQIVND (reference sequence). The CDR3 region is CASRSVRSGANVLTF. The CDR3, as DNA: TGTGCCAGTAGGAGCGTTCGCTCTGGGGCCAACGTCCTGACTTTC.

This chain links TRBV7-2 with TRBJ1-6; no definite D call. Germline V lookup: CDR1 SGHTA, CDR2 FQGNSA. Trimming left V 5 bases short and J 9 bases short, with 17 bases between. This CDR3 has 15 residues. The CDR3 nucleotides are TGTGCCAGCAGCCCCCGATCCACCGCCAGTTCACCCCTCCACTTT. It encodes CASSPRSTASSPLHF. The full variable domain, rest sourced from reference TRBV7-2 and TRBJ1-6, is GAGVSQSPSNKVTEKGKDVELRCDPISGHTALYWYRQSLGQGLEFLIYFQGNSAPDKSGLPSDRFSAERTGGSVSTLTIQRTQQEDSAVYLCASSPRSTASSPLHFGNGTRLTVT.

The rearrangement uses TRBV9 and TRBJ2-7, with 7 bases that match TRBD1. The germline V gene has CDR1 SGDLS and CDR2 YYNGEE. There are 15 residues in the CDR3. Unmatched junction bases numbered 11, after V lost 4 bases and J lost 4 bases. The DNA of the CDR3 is TGTGCCAGCAGCCCGAGACAGGGTACTGGGTACGAGCAGTACTTC. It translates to CASSPRQGTGYEQYF. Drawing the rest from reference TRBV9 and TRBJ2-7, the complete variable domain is DSGVTQTPKHLITATGQRVTLRCSPRSGDLSVYWYQQSLDQGLQFLIQYYNGEERAKGNILERFSAQQFPDLHSELNLSSLELGDSALYFCASSPRQGTGYEQYFGPGTRLTVT.

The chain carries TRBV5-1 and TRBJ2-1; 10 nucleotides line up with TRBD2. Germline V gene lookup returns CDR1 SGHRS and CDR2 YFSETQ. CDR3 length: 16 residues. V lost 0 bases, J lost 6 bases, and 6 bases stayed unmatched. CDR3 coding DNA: TGCGCCAGCAGCTTGGGTCTAGCGGGAGTCAGCAATGAGCAGTTCTTC. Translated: CASSLGLAGVSNEQFF. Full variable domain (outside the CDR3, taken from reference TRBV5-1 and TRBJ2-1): KAGVTQTPRYLIKTRGQQVTLSCSPISGHRSVSWYQQTPGQGLQFLFEYFSETQRNKGNFPGRFSGRQFSNSRSEMNVSTLELGDSALYLCASSLGLAGVSNEQFFGPGTRLTVL.

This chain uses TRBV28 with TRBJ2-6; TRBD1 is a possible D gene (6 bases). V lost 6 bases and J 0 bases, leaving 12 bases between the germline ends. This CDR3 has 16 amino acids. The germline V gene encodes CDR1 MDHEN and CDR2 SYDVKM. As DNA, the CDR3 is TGTGCCAGCAGCTGGGGACAAATCTCTGGGGCCAACGTCCTGACTTTC. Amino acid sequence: CASSWGQISGANVLTF.

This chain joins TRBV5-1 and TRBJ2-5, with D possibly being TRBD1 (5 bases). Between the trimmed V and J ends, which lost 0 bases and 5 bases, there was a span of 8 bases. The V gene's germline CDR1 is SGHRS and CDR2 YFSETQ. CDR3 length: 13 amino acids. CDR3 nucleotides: TGCGCCAGCAGCTTGGCAGGGTGGGAGACCCAGTACTTC. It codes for CASSLAGWETQYF.

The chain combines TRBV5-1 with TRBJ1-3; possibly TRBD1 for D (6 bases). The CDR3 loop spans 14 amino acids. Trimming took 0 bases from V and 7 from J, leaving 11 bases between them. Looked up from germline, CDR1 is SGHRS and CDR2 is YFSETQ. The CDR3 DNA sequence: TGCGCCAGCAGCTTGGAGGGGGTGGACAACACCATATATTTT. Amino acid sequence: CASSLEGVDNTIYF.

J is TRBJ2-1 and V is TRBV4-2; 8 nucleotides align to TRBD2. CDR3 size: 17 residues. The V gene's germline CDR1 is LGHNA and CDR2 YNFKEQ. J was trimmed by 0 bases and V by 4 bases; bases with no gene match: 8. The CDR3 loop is CASSPQSSGLSYNEQFF. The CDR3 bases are TGTGCCAGCAGCCCCCAGTCTAGCGGGCTCTCCTACAATGAGCAGTTCTTC.

CDR3 amino acids: CASSLGRTNEKLFF. The CDR3 DNA is TGTGCCAGCAGCTTGGGGAGAACTAATGAAAAACTGTTTTTT. The chain carries TRBV2 and TRBJ1-4; no definite D call. CDR3 length equals 14 residues. Per germline, CDR1 SNHLY and CDR2 FYNNEI. V lost 6 bases and J 1 base, leaving 9 bases between the germline ends.

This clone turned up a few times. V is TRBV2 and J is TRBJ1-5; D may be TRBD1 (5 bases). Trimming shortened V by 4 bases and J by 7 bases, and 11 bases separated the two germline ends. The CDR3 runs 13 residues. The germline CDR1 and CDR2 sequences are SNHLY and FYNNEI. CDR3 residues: CASSVSGSQPQHF. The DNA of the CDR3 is TGTGCCAGCAGTGTGTCAGGGTCACAGCCCCAGCATTTT.

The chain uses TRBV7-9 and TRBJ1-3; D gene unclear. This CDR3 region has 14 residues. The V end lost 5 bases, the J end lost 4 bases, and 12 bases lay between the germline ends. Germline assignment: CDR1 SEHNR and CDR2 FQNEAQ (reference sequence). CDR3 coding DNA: TGTGCCAGCAGCCCCGCCGAGAGAGGAAACACCATATATTTT. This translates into CASSPAERGNTIYF.

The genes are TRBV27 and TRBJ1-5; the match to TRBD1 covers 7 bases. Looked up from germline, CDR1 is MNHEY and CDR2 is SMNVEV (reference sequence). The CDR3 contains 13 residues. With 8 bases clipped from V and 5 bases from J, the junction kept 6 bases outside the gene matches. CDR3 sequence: CASAETGYQPQHF. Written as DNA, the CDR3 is TGTGCCAGCGCGGAGACAGGGTATCAGCCCCAGCATTTT.

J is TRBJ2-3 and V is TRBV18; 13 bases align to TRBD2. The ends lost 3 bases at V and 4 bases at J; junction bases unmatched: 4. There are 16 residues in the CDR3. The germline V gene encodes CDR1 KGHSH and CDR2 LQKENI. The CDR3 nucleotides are TGTGCCAGCTCACCTGGACTAGCGGGGGACGCAGATACGCAGTATTTT. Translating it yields CASSPGLAGDADTQYF.

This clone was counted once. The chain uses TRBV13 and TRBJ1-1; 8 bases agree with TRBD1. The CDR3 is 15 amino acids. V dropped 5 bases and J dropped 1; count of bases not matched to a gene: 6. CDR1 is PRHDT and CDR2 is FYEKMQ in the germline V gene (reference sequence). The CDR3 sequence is CASSPRTGSNTEAFF. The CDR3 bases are TGTGCCAGCAGCCCTCGGACAGGGTCGAACACTGAAGCTTTCTTT.

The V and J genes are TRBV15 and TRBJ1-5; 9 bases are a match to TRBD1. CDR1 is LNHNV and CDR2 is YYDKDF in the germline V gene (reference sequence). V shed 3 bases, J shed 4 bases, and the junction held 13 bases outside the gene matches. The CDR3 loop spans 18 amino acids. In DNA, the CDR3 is TGTGCCACCAGCAGGGAGGGACAGGGTAATCTCATAAATCAGCCCCAGCATTTT. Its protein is CATSREGQGNLINQPQHF. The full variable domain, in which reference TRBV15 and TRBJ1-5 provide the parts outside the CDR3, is DAMVIQNPRYQVTQFGKPVTLSCSQTLNHNVMYWYQQKSSQAPKLLFHYYDKDFNNEADTPDNFQSRRPNTSFCFLDIRSPGLGDTAMYLCATSREGQGNLINQPQHFGDGTRLSIL.

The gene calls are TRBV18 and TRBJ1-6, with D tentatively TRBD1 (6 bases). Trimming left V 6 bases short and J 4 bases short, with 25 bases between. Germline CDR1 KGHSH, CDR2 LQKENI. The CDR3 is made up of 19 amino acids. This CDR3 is CASSPNLVRTDLYNSPLHF. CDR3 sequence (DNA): TGTGCCAGCTCCCCCAATTTGGTTCGGACAGATCTTTATAATTCACCCCTCCACTTT.

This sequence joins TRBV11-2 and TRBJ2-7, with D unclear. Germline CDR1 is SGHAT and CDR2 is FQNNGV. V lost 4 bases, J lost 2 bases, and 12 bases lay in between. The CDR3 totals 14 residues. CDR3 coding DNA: TGTGCCAGCAGCTGGGCCATTGCCCCCTACGAGCAGTACTTC. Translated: CASSWAIAPYEQYF.

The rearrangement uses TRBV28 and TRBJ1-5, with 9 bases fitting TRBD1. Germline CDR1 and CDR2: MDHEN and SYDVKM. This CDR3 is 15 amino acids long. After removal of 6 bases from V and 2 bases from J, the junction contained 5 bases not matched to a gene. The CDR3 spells CASRYGDRGNQPQHF. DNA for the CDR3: TGTGCCAGCAGATATGGGGACAGGGGCAATCAGCCCCAGCATTTT.

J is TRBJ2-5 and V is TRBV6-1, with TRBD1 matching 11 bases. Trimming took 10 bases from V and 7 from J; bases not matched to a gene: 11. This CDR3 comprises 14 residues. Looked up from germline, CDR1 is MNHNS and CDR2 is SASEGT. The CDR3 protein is CATRPDRGQRTQYF. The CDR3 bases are TGTGCCACTAGACCGGACAGGGGGCAGCGGACCCAGTACTTC.

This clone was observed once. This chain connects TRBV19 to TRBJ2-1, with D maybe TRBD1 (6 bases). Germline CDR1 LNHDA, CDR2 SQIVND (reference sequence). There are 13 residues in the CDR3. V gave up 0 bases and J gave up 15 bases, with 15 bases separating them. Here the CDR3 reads CASSIDVATGRFF. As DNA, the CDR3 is TGTGCCAGTAGTATAGATGTGGCTACAGGGCGGTTCTTC.

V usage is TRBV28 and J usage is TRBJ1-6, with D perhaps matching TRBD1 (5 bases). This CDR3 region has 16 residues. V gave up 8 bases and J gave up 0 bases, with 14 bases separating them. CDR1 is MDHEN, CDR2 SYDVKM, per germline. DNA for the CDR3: TGTGCCAGCCGGGGGGGGGATTTCTCCTATAATTCACCCCTCCACTTT. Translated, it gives CASRGGDFSYNSPLHF.

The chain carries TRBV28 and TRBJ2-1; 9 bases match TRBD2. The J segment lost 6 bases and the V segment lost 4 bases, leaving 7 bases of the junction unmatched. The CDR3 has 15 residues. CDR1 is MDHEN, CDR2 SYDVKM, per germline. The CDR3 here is CASSSGGSGSNEQFF. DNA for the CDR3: TGTGCCAGCAGTTCGGGTGGTAGCGGGAGCAATGAGCAGTTCTTC.

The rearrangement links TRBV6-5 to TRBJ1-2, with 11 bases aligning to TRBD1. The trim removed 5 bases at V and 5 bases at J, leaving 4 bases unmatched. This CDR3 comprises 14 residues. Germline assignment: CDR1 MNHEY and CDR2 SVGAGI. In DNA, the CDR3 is TGTGCCAGCAGTCGGACAGGGGGCGGGTATGGCTACACCTTC. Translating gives CASSRTGGGYGYTF.

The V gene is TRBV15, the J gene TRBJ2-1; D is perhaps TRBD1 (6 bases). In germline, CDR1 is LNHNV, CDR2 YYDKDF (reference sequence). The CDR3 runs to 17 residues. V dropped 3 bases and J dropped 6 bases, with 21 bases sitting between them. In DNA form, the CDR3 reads TGTGCCACCAGCAGCACAGGGTCCGGCGGGTTAGTCAATGAGCAGTTCTTC. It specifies CATSSTGSGGLVNEQFF. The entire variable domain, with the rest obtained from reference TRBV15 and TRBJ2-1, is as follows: DAMVIQNPRYQVTQFGKPVTLSCSQTLNHNVMYWYQQKSSQAPKLLFHYYDKDFNNEADTPDNFQSRRPNTSFCFLDIRSPGLGDTAMYLCATSSTGSGGLVNEQFFGPGTRLTVL.